This TCR beta chain derives from a study of blood T cell repertoires in COVID-19. Overall study: Samples of COVID-19 (acute and convalescent) were obtained from the United States, Italy and Spain. Sample material is recorded as cDNA or gDNA derived from T cells, B-cell-depleted T cells, or PBMCs.

Libraries were prepared by immunoSEQ multiplex PCR; TCRdb keeps only in-frame clonotypes and omits some of them. The sample has about 190,000 clones, 70% to 85% seen once. The ends were cut back, 3 bases at V and 2 bases at J, with 10 bases in the middle. The CDR3 is 14 amino acids. Germline V gene data show CDR1 as SGHTA and CDR2 as FQGNSA. Sequencing was performed on peripheral blood. The clonotype originates from a man aged 45-60 years who had recovered from COVID-19. J is TRBJ2-5 and V is TRBV7-2; D unclear. This CDR3 is CASSLGPQQETQYF. As DNA, the CDR3 is TGTGCCAGCAGCTTGGGCCCTCAGCAAGAGACCCAGTACTTC.